This entry features one TCR beta chain sequence. A junction end diverges from the germline sequence, so it may reflect a read error. The data were taken from a study of control samples from healthy donors and cancer patients. The length of the CDR3 is 12 residues. Germline V gene lookup returns CDR1 SGHTA and CDR2 FQGNSA. TCRdb keeps only in-frame clones here, not all; method: immunoSEQ multiplex PCR. The sample has roughly 130,000 clones; around nine tenths are singletons. The chain uses TRBV7-2 and TRBJ1-2; TRBD1 matches 7 bases. Sequencing was performed on blood. The TCR sequence derives from a man aged 45 to 65 in good health. The CDR3 loop reads CASSYDRVISSF. CDR3 DNA: TGTGCCAGCAGCTACGACAGGGTGATCTCATCTTTC.